A selection of T cell receptor beta chains follows, all from one sample in a study of control samples from healthy donors and cancer patients. The protocol was immunoSEQ multiplex PCR, while the TCRdb copy is restricted to in-frame clones and leaves out a portion. The sample holds about 110,000 clones; 83% are singletons and the top ten take roughly 13%. The sample comprised blood. The origin of the receptors is a woman aged 45 to 65 in good health. Each CDR3 is given with its conserved first and last residue. D genes are given only for firm matches.

CDR3 length	D gene	V gene	J gene	CDR3 protein	CDR3 DNA
16	TRBD1	TRBV7-2	TRBJ1-1	CASRPSATGVMVIPFF	TGTGCCAGCAGACCCTCCGCGACAGGGGTGATGGTCATCCCTTTCTTT
12	.	TRBV12-3/TRBV12-4	TRBJ1-5	CASSPSNQPQHF	TGTGCCAGCAGTCCCAGCAATCAGCCCCAGCATTTT
14	.	TRBV4-3	TRBJ2-1	CASSPGLASNEQFF	TGCGCCAGCAGCCCGGGTCTAGCGAGCAATGAGCAGTTCTTC
16	.	TRBV4-2	TRBJ2-3	CASSQASTADSDTQYF	TGTGCCAGCAGCCAAGCATCCACGGCCGACTCAGATACGCAGTATTTT
15	TRBD2	TRBV5-4	TRBJ2-5	CASSGRTSGTETQYF	TGTGCCAGCAGCGGACGGACTAGCGGTACGGAGACCCAGTACTTC
15	.	TRBV7-9	TRBJ1-2	CASSLDKGGLYGYTF	TGTGCCAGCAGCTTAGATAAGGGGGGCCTCTATGGCTACACCTTC
15	TRBD2	TRBV14	TRBJ2-1	CASSLTSGGRHEQFF	TGTGCCAGCAGCCTGACTAGCGGGGGACGTCATGAGCAGTTCTTC
14	.	TRBV27	TRBJ1-1	CASSAGAQNTEAFF	TGTGCCAGCAGCGCAGGGGCTCAGAACACTGAAGCTTTCTTT
15	TRBD1	TRBV10-1	TRBJ1-2	CASSPPQGTNYGYTF	TGCGCCAGCAGTCCTCCACAGGGGACTAACTATGGCTACACCTTC
13	.	TRBV5-4	TRBJ1-1	CASSLGPVPEAFF	TGTGCCAGCAGCTTGGGGCCCGTCCCCGAAGCTTTCTTT
15	TRBD2	TRBV7-9	TRBJ2-3	CASSPLAVSTDTQYF	TGTGCCAGCAGCCCCCTAGCGGTTAGCACAGATACGCAGTATTTT